This TCR beta chain derives from a study of blood T cell repertoires in COVID-19. Study at large: Sites across the United States, Italy and Spain contributed samples from acute and convalescent COVID-19. Nucleic acid was either cDNA or gDNA, and it came from T cells, B-cell-depleted T cells, or PBMCs.

The CDR3 totals 15 residues. V was trimmed by 0 bases and J by 4 bases, leaving 9 bases between them. Germline CDR1 KGHSH, CDR2 LQKENI. The authors' processing: Reference gene primer amplification in the assay estimated nucleated cell counts. Some clones are missing from TCRdb's copy, which holds only in-frame ones; the method was immunoSEQ multiplex PCR. V and J calls and clone size come straight from that table; D and trimming were deduced from the DNA. The sample consists of about 110,000 clones, 81% of them appearing once. This rearrangement joins TRBV18 to TRBJ2-2; D unresolved. Sequencing was done on a sample of peripheral blood. The source is a woman in her 70s with acute or convalescent COVID-19. CDR3 protein: CASSPPETPTGELFF. The CDR3, as DNA: TGTGCCAGCTCACCACCGGAGACTCCCACCGGGGAGCTGTTTTTT.